This TCR beta chain derives from a study of T-cell reconstitution after alpha-beta-depleted transplantation in children. Study results and limitations: Alpha-beta T cells about two months after transplant reportedly derived from several hundred expanded graft clones. Newly produced T cells mostly accounted for T-cell counts and diversity one year post-transplant.

The authors prepared the TCRbeta library with unique molecular identifiers. From the PCR reads, TCRdb called clonotypes with MiXCR, one entry per CDR3 protein. This table holds 530,000 or so distinct CDR3 sequences, 27% found once. V was pared by 1 base and J by 5 bases, with 2 bases of the junction left unmatched. The CDR3 consists of 13 residues. Per germline, CDR1 DFQATT and CDR2 SNEGSKA (reference sequence). This clonotype was seen once. The antigen remains unidentified. The sample was PBMCs, taken before TCRalphabeta/CD19-depleted stem cell transplant. This sequence was found in a boy less than two years old with Wiskott-Aldrich syndrome, due to receive a stem cell transplant. The chain employs TRBV20-1 and TRBJ2-7; 10 bases fit TRBD1. The CDR3 region has the DNA TGCAGTGCTAGAGCGGACAGGGGGAACGAGCAGTACTTC. It is translated as CSARADRGNEQYF.